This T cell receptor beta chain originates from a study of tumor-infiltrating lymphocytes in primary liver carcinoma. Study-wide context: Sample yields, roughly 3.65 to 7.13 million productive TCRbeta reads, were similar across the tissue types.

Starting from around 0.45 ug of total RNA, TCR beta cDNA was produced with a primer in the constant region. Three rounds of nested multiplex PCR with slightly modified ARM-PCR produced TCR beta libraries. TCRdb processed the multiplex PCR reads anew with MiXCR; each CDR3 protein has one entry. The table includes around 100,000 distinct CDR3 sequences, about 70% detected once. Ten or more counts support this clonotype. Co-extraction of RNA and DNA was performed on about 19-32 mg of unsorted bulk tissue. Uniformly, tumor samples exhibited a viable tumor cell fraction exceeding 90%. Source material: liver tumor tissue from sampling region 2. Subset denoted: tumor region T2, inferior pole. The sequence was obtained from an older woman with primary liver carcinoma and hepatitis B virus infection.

The CDR3 loop reads CASSSGTRTYEQYF. In DNA, the CDR3 is TGTGCCAGCAGTAGCGGGACTAGGACCTACGAGCAGTACTTC. V and J are TRBV6-6 and TRBJ2-7, with 8 bases that match TRBD2. Per germline, CDR1 MNHNY and CDR2 SVGAGI (reference sequence). V lost 5 bases to trimming and J lost 2 bases; unmatched junction nucleotides: 5. The CDR3 spans 14 residues.